The 5 T cell receptor beta chains reported below all come from one sample, sequenced in a study of T cells in women clearing cervical HPV infection. TCRdb's copy holds only in-frame clones and misses some; the assay was immunoSEQ multiplex PCR. The sample has about 26,000 clones. The sample consisted of blood buffy coat. These receptors came from a woman aged 18 to 75 with a cervical HPV16 infection that either progressed to CIN3+ or cleared (not recorded which).

Measured by frequency, this clone is medium-sized. The read ends 3 residues early relative to the CDR3; the germline J gene fills the gap. V gene TRBV3-1 (or the pseudogene TRBV3-2) combines with J gene TRBJ2-5; 16 bases are a match to TRBD2. V was clipped by 0 bases and J by 5 bases; unmatched bases: 6. The V gene's germline CDR1 is LGHDT and CDR2 YNNKEL (reference sequence). The CDR3 spans 18 residues. CDR3: CASSQDPGLAGGVETQYF. CDR3 DNA (partial): TGTGCCAGCAGCCAAGACCCGGGACTAGCGGGGGGGGTTGAGACC.

As to this clone: Sequencing ends 3 residues short of the CDR3 end; the germline J gene provides the rest. This chain connects TRBV2 to TRBJ2-7; no clear D gene. The ends were cut back, 3 bases at V and 2 bases at J, with 8 bases in the middle. Germline CDR1 SNHLY, CDR2 FYNNEI. There are 13 residues in the CDR3. The CDR3 DNA, read in part, is TGTGCCAGCAGTGACAGGCCCCCCTACGAG. It translates to CASSDRPPYE. The CDR3, in full, reads CASSDRPPYEQYF.

As to this clone: The CDR3 extends 3 residues past the end of the read, so its final part is completed from the germline J gene. The rearrangement uses TRBV27 and TRBJ2-7, with D possibly TRBD2 on 5 matching bases. Trimming stripped 6 bases from V and 0 bases from J, with 15 bases between. The CDR3 loop spans 15 amino acids. The germline CDR1 and CDR2 sequences are MNHEY and SMNVEV (reference sequence). CDR3 DNA (partial): TGTGCCAGCAGCATCGCCGAGAGGGTCTCCTACGAG. Translated, it gives CASSIAERVSYE. The CDR3 as a whole reads CASSIAERVSYEQYF.

About this clone: Read data end 3 residues before the CDR3 end; the end is taken from the germline J gene. The chain recombines TRBV19 with TRBJ1-2; 12 nucleotides agree with TRBD1. The ends lost 7 bases at V and 7 bases at J; junction bases unmatched: 7. The CDR3 runs to 14 residues. Germline V gives CDR1 LNHDA, CDR2 SQIVND (reference sequence). The CDR3 sequence is CASTVRDRGPGYTF. Partial CDR3 DNA: TGTGCCAGTACCGTTAGGGACAGGGGGCCTGGC.

Of note for this clone: The read terminates 3 residues ahead of where the CDR3 ends, so the germline J gene completes it. The chain recombines TRBV7-9 with TRBJ1-2, with 7 bases lining up with TRBD1. Germline CDR1 SEHNR, CDR2 FQNEAQ (reference sequence). The CDR3 covers 14 residues. The ends lost 4 bases at V and 1 base at J; junction bases unmatched: 3. The sequenced part of the CDR3 DNA is TGTGCCAGCAGCTCGACAGGGTATAACTATGGC. Its protein product is CASSSTGYNYG. The whole CDR3 protein reads CASSSTGYNYGYTF.